Given below is one T cell receptor beta chain in context. This CDR3 is built from 14 residues. Trimming at V came to 3 bases and at J to 7 bases, leaving 4 bases not matched to a gene. Germline CDR1 reads WSHSY; CDR2 reads SAAADI. The data originate from a study of blood T cell repertoires in COVID-19. Study details: The samples span acute and convalescent COVID-19 from the United States, Italy and Spain. Sources were T cells, B-cell-depleted T cells, or PBMCs; the material itself was cDNA or gDNA.

Study processing details: Researchers report that nucleated cell counts were estimated from reference gene primer amplification. The method was immunoSEQ multiplex PCR; TCRdb's version includes in-frame clones alone and lacks a portion of them. The DNA was the basis for D and trimming; V, J and clone size are from that table. The table lists 200,000 to 300,000 clones, around 80% of them singletons. J is TRBJ1-2 and V is TRBV10-2; TRBD1 agrees at 11 bases. The clonotype originates from a man aged 40-50 years who had recovered from COVID-19. Specimen: peripheral blood. CDR3 loop: CASSEGQGAFGYTF. CDR3 DNA: TGCGCCAGCAGTGAAGGACAGGGGGCATTTGGCTACACCTTC.